This TCR beta chain appears in the sequencing data of a study of cytomegalovirus exposure and HLA in healthy donors. Findings of the study overall: Apart from CMV serostatus, no immune exposure information was available. TRBV6-2, TRBV6-3 and other indistinguishable V segments were excluded. Later on, an analysis tied roughly 17,000 TCR beta sequences to HLA alleles at 0.05 false discovery rate. Links to common viral pathogens appeared, in a later analysis, for several of the most significant clusters.

The CDR3 consists of 16 residues. The germline gives CDR1 SEHNR, CDR2 FQNEAQ (reference sequence). With 5 bases clipped from V and 5 bases from J, the junction kept 13 bases outside the gene matches. In the PCR, 60 Vbeta and 13 Jbeta primers were used. Profiled with immunoSEQ multiplex PCR; TCRdb holds only in-frame clones, not every one. This sample has roughly 150,000 clones; approximately 79% occur once, and the top ten carry 0.55% to 0.8%. Comments on this clone: Its target is not known.

The TCR originated in a male donor in good health and CMV-seronegative. Sequenced sample: PBMCs. The chain employs TRBV7-9 and TRBJ1-1; 8 bases are shared with TRBD1. DNA of the CDR3: TGTGCCAGCAGCCTAGGAGGGTCAGGGGGCCTGACTGAAGCTTTCTTT. Protein product: CASSLGGSGGLTEAFF.